This section outlines one T cell receptor beta chain sequence together with its context. Antigen specificity is unknown. The record originates from a study of Ad26.COV2.S vaccination and SARS-CoV-2 variants. Study findings and constraints: There was a possibility that the TCR breadth and depth analyses underestimated total T cell responses. Breadth of non-spike TCRs did not differ between vaccinees and placebo recipients.

As for treatment: roughly 18 received Ad26.COV2.S at low or high dose, single or two shots; about 5 received placebo; per-sample allocation not given. Sampling took place 63 days after the first vaccine or placebo injection. Assay used: immunoSEQ multiplex PCR; TCRdb lists only in-frame clones, some missing. In the table there are some 390,000 clones, roughly nine tenths of which are singletons. V was clipped by 5 bases and J by 1 base; unmatched bases: 3. The CDR3 extends over 14 amino acids. CDR1 SGHNT and CDR2 YYREEE come from the germline V gene (reference sequence). The source of this sequence is a person aged 18 to 65 who received the Ad26.COV2.S COVID-19 vaccine or a placebo. This material consisted of peripheral blood, taken in a trial of Ad26.COV2.S vaccine versus placebo. The chain combines TRBV5-4 with TRBJ2-7; 10 nucleotides line up with TRBD1. This CDR3 reads CASRLDRGSYEQYF. In nucleotides, the CDR3 is TGTGCCAGCAGACTGGACAGGGGGTCCTACGAGCAGTACTTC. Combining the CDR3 with reference TRBV5-4 and TRBJ2-7 gives the whole variable domain ETGVTQSPTHLIKTRGQQVTLRCSSQSGHNTVSWYQQALGQGPQFIFQYYREEENGRGNFPPRFSGLQFPNYSSELNVNALELDDSALYLCASRLDRGSYEQYFGPGTRLTVT.